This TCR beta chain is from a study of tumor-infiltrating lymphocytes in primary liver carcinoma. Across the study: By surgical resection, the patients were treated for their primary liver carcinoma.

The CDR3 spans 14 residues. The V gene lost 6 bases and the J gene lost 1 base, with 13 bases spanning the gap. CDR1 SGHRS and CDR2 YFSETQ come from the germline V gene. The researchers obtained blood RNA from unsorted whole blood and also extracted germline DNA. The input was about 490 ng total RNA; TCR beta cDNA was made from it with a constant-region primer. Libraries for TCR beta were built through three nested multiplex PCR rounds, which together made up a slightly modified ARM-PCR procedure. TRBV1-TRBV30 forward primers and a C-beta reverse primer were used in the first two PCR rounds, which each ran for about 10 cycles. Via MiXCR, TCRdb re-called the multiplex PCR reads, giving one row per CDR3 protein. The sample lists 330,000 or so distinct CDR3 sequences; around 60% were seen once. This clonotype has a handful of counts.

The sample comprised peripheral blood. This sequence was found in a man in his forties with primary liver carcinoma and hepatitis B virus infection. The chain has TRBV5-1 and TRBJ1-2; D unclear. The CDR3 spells CASKVSGLNYGYTF. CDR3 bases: TGCGCCAGCAAGGTTTCCGGGCTTAACTATGGCTACACCTTC.